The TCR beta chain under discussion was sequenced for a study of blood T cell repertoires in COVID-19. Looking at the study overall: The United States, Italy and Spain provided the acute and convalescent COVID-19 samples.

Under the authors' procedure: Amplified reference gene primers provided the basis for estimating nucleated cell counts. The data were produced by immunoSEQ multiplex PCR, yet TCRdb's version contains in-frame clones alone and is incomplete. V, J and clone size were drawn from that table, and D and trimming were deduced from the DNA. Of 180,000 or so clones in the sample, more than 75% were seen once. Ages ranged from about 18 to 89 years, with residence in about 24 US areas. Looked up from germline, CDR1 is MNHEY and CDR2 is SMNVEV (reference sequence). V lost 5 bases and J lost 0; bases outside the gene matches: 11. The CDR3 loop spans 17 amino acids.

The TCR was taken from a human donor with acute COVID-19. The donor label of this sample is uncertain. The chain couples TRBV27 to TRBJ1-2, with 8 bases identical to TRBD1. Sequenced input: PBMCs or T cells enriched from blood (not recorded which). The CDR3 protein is CASSALDRGAPNYGYTF. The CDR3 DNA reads TGTGCCAGCAGTGCCCTAGACAGGGGAGCCCCTAACTATGGCTACACCTTC.